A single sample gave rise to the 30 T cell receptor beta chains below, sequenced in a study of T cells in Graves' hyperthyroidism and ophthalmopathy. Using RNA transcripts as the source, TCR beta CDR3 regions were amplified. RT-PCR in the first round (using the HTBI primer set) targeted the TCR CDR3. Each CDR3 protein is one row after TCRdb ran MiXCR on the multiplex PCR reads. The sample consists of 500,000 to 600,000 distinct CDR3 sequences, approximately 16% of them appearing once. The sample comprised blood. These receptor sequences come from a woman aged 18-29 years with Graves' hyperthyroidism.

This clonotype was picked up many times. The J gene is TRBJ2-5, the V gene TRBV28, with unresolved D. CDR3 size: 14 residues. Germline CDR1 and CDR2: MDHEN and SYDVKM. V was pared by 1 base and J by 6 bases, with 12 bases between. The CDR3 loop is CASSLSTEQKTQYF. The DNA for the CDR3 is TGTGCCAGCAGTTTATCGACGGAACAAAAGACCCAGTACTTC.

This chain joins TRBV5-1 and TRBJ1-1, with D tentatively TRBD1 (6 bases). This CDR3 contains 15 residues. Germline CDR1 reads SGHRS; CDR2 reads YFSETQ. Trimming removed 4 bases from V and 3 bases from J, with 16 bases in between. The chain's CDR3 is CASSARDIPYTEAFF. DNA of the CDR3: TGCGCCAGCAGCGCCCGGGACATTCCTTACACTGAAGCTTTCTTT.

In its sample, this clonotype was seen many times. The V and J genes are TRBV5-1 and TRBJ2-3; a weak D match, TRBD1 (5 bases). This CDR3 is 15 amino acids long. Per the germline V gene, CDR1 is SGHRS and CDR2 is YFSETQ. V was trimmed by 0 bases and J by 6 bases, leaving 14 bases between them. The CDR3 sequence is CASSLGVRVEDTQYF. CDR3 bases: TGCGCCAGCAGCTTGGGAGTCAGGGTGGAGGATACGCAGTATTTT.

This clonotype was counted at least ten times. The CDR3 bases are TGTGCCAGCAGCTACCGGGACCTTATACCTGAGCAGTTCTTC. Encoded protein: CASSYRDLIPEQFF. This rearrangement joins TRBV7-9 to TRBJ2-1; D possibly uses TRBD1 or TRBD2 (5 bases each). The CDR3 totals 14 residues. Trimming shortened V by 4 bases and J by 9 bases, and 16 bases separated the two germline ends. Looked up from germline, CDR1 is SEHNR and CDR2 is FQNEAQ (reference sequence).

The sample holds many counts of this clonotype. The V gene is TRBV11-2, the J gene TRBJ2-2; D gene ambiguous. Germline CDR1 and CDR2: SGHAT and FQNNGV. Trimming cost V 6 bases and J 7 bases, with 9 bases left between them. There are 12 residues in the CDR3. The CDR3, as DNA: TGTGCCAGCAGTTTATCGGGCGGGGAGCTGTTTTTT. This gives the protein CASSLSGGELFF. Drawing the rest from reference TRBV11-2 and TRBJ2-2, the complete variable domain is EAGVAQSPRYKIIEKRQSVAFWCNPISGHATLYWYQQILGQGPKLLIQFQNNGVVDDSQLPKDRFSAERLKGVDSTLKIQPAKLEDSAVYLCASSLSGGELFFGEGSRLTVL.

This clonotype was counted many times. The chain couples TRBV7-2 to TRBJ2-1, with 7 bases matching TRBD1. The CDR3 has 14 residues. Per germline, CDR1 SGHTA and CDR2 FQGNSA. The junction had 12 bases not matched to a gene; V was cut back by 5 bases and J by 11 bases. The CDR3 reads CASSPGGLTGKQFF. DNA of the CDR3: TGTGCCAGCAGCCCAGGCGGGTTGACAGGGAAGCAGTTCTTC.

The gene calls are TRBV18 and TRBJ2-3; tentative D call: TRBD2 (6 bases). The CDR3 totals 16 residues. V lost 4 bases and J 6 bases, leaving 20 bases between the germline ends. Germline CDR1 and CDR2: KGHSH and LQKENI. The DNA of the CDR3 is TGTGCCAGCTCACAAACTCTCGGGGGATCTGCGGATACGCAGTATTTT. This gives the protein CASSQTLGGSADTQYF.

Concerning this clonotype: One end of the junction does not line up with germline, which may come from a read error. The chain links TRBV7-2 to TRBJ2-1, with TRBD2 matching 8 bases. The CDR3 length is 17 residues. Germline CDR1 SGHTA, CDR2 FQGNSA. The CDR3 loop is CASSPAWAGGNYNEQFF. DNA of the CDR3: TGCGCCAGCAGCCCAGCGTGGGCGGGAGGCAACTACAATGAGCAGTTCTTC. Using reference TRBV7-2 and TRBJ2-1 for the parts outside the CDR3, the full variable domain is GAGVSQSPSNKVTEKGKDVELRCDPISGHTALYWYRQSLGQGLEFLIYFQGNSAPDKSGLPSDRFSAERTGGSVSTLTIQRTQQEDSAVYLCASSPAWAGGNYNEQFFGPGTRLTVL.

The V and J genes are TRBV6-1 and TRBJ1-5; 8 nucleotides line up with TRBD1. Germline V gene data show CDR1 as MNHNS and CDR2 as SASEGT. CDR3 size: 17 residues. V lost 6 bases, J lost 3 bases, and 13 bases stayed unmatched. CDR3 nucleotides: TGTGCCAGCAGAAAAAGCACCGGGACAGGCTTCAATCAGCCCCAGCATTTT. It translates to CASRKSTGTGFNQPQHF.

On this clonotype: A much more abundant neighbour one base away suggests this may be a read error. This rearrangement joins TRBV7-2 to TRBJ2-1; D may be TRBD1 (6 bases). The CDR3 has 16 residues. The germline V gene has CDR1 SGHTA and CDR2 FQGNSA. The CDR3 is CASSYRVGTSHNEQFF. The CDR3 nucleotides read TGTGCCAGCAGTTACAGGGTAGGGACCTCCCACAATGAGCAGTTCTTC.

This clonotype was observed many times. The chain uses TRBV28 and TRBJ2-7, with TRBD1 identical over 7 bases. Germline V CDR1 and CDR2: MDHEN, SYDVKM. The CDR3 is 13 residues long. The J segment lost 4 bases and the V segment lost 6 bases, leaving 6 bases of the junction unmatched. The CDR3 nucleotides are TGTGCCAGCAGAGACAGGGATAAATACGAGCAGTACTTC. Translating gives CASRDRDKYEQYF.

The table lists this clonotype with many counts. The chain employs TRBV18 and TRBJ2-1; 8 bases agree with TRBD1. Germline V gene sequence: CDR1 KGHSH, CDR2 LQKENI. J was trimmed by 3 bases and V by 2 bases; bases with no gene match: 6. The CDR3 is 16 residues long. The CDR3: CASSPEGQANYNEQFF. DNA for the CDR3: TGTGCCAGCTCACCAGAGGGACAGGCAAACTACAATGAGCAGTTCTTC.

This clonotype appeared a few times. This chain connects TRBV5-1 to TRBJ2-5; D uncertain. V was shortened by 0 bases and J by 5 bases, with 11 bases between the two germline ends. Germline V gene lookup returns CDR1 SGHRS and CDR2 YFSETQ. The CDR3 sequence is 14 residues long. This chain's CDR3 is CASSLGPSLETQYF. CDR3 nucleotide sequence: TGCGCCAGCAGCTTGGGCCCGTCATTGGAGACCCAGTACTTC.

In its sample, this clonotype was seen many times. Here the CDR3 DNA reads TGTGCCAGCAGTGACGGGACAGGGGGTCAGCCCCAGCATTTT. Encoded protein: CASSDGTGGQPQHF. The genes are TRBV2 and TRBJ1-5; the match to TRBD1 covers 11 bases. The V gene end was trimmed by 3 bases and the J gene end by 6 bases; junction bases not matched to a gene: 1. Germline values: CDR1 SNHLY, CDR2 FYNNEI. The CDR3 loop spans 14 amino acids.

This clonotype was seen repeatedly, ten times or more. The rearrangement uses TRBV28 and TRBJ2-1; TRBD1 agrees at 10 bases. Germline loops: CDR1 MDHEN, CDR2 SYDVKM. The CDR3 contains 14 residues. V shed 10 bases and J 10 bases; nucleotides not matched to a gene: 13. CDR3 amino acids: CATIRTGGIGEQFF. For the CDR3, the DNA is TGTGCCACTATCAGGACAGGGGGGATCGGGGAGCAGTTCTTC.

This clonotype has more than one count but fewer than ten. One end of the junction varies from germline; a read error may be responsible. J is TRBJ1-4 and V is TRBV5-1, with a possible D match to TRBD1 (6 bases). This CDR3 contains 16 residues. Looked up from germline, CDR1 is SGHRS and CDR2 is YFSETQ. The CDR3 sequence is CASSLADRATNEKLFF. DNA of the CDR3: TGCGCCAGCAGCTTGGCGGACAGAGCAACTAATGAAAAACTATTTTTT.

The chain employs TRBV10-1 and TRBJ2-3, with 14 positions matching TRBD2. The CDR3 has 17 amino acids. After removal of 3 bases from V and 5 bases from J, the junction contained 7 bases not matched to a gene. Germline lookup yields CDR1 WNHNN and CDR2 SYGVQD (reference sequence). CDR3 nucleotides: TGCGCCAGCAGTGATGGACTAGCGGGAGGATCAGGAGATACGCAGTATTTT. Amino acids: CASSDGLAGGSGDTQYF.

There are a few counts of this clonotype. CDR3 DNA sequence: TGCAGTGCTAGAGTTGGCAGGGACGATAGCAATCAGCCCCAGCATTTT. Amino acid sequence: CSARVGRDDSNQPQHF. The chain joins TRBV20-1 to TRBJ1-5, with a tentative D call TRBD1 (5 bases). Trimming cost V 1 base and J 0 bases, with 13 bases left between them. CDR1 and CDR2 from the germline V gene are DFQATT and SNEGSKA (reference sequence). The CDR3 extends over 16 amino acids.

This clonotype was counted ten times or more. The CDR3 DNA reads as TGTGCCAGCAGACAGACGGGAATACAAGAGACCCAGTACTTC. Its translation: CASRQTGIQETQYF. This chain uses TRBV28 with TRBJ2-5; weak D call: TRBD2 (5 bases). The germline V and J ends were trimmed by 6 bases and 2 bases, with 13 bases remaining between them. This CDR3 is built from 14 residues. The germline V gene encodes CDR1 MDHEN and CDR2 SYDVKM.

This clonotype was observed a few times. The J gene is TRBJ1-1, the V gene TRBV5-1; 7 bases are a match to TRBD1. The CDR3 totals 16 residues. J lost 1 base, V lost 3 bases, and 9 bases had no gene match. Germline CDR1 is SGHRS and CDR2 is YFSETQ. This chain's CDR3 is CASSSTQDRTNTEAFF. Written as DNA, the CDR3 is TGCGCCAGCAGCTCCACACAGGACAGGACGAACACTGAAGCTTTCTTT.

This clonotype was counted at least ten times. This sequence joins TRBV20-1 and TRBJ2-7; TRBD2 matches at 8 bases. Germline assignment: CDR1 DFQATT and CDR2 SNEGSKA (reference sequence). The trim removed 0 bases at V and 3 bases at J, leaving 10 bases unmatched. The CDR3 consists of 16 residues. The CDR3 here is CSARDHGRGGGYEQYF. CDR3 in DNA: TGCAGTGCTAGAGATCATGGACGGGGGGGGGGCTACGAGCAGTACTTC.

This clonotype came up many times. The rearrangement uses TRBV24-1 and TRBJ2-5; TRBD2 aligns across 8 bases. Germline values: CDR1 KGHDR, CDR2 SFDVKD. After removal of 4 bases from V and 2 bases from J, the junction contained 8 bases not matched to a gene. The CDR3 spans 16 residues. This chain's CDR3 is CATSDPKRGPQETQYF. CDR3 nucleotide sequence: TGTGCCACCAGTGACCCCAAGCGGGGGCCACAAGAGACCCAGTACTTC.

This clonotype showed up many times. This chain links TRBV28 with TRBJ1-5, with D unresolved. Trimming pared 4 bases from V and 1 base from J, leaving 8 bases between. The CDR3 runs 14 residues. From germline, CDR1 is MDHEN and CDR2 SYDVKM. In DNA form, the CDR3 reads TGTGCCAGCAGTTGGACGTTGAGCAATCAGCCCCAGCATTTT. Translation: CASSWTLSNQPQHF.

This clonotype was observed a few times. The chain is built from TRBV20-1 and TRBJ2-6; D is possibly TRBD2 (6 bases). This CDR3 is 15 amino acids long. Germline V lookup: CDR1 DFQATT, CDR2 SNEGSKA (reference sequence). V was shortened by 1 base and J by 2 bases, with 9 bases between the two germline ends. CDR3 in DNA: TGCAGTGCTAGAGTTGCGGGGACTGGGGCCAACGTCCTGACTTTC. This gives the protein CSARVAGTGANVLTF.

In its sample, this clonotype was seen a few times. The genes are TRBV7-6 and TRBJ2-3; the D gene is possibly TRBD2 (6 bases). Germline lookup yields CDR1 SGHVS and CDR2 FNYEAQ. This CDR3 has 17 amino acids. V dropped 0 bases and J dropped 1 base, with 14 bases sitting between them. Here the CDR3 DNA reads TGTGCCAGCAGCTTAGCCGAGGGCACGGGGGGCACAGATACGCAGTATTTT. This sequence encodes CASSLAEGTGGTDTQYF. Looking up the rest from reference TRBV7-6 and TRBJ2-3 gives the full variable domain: GAGVSQSPRYKVTKRGQDVALRCDPISGHVSLYWYRQALGQGPEFLTYFNYEAQQDKSGLPNDRFSAERPEGSISTLTIQRTEQRDSAMYRCASSLAEGTGGTDTQYFGPGTRLTVL.

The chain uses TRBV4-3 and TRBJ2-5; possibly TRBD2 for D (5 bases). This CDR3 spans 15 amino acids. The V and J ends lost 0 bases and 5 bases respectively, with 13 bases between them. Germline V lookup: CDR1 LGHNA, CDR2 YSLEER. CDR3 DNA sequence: TGCGCCAGCAGCCAAGATCGCTACGGGGTTGAGACCCAGTACTTC. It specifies CASSQDRYGVETQYF.

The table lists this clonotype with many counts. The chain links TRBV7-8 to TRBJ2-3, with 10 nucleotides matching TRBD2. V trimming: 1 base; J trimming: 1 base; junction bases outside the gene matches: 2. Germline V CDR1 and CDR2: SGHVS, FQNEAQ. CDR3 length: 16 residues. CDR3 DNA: TGTGCCAGCAGCTTAGGTACTAGCGGGGGCACAGATACGCAGTATTTT. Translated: CASSLGTSGGTDTQYF. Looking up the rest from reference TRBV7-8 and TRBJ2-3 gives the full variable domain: GAGVSQSPRYKVAKRGQDVALRCDPISGHVSLFWYQQALGQGPEFLTYFQNEAQLDKSGLPSDRFFAERPEGSVSTLKIQRTQQEDSAVYLCASSLGTSGGTDTQYFGPGTRLTVL.

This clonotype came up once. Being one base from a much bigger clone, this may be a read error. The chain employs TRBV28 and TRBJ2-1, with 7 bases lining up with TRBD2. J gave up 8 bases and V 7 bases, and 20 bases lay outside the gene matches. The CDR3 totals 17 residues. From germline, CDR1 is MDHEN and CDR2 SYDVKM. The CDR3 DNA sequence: TGTGCCAGCACCGTACCCCGGGGACTAAGTTGGGTAGATGAGCAGTTCTTC. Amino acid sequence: CASTVPRGLSWVDEQFF.

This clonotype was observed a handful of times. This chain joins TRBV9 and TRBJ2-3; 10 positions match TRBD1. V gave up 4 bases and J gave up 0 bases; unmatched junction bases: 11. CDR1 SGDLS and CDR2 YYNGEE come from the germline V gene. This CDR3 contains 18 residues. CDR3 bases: TGTGCCAGCAGCATTCGGGACAGGGGAACAACTAGCACAGATACGCAGTATTTT. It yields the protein CASSIRDRGTTSTDTQYF.

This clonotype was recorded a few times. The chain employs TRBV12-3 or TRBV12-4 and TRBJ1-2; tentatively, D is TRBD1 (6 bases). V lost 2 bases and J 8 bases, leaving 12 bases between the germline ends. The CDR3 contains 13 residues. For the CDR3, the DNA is TGTGCCAGCAGTTTATGGGGGGCAGAGGGCTACACCTTC. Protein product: CASSLWGAEGYTF.